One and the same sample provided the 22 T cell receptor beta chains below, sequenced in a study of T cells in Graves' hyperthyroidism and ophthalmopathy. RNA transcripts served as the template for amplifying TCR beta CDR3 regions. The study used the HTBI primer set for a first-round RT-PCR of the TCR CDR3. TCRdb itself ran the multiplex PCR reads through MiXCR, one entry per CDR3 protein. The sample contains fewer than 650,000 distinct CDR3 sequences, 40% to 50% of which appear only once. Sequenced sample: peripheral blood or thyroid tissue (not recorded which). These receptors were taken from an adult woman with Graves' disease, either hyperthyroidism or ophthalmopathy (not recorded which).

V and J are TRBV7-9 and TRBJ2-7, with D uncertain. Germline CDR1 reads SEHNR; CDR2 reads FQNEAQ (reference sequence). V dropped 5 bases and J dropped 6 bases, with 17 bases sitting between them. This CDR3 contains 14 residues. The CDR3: CASSPPSMPGEQYF. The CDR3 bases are TGTGCCAGCAGCCCCCCTTCGATGCCGGGCGAGCAGTACTTC.

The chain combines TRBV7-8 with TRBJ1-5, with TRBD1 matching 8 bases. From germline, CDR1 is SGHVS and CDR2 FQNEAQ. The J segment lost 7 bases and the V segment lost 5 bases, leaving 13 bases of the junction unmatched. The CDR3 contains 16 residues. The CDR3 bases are TGTGCCAGCAGCCCTGCTAGAGACAGGGGTTCACAGCCCCAGCATTTT. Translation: CASSPARDRGSQPQHF.

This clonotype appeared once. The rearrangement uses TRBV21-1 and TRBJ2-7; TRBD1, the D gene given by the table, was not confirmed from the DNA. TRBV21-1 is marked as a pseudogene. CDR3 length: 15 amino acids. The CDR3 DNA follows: TGTGCCAGCAGCAAAAATCCCGGGACAGGGGACGAGCAGTACTTC. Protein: CASSKNPGTGDEQYF.

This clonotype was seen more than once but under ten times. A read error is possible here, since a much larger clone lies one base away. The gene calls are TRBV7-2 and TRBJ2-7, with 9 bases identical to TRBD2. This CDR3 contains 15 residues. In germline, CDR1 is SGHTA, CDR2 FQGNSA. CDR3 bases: TGTGCCAGCACCACGACGGCTAGCGGGACCTACGAGCGGTACTTC. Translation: CASTTTASGTYERYF.

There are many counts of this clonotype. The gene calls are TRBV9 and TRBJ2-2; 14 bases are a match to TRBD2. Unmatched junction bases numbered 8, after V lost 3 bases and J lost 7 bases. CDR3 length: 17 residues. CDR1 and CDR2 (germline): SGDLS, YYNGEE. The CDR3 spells CASSASTSGRAGGELFF. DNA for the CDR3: TGTGCCAGCAGCGCCTCGACTAGCGGGAGGGCCGGCGGGGAGCTGTTTTTT.

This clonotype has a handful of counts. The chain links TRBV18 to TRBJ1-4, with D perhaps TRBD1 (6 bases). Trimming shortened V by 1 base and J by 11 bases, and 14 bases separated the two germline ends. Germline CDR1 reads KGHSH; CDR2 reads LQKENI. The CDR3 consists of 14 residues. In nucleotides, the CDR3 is TGTGCCAGCTCACCACAACAGGGTCAGTCGAAACTGTTTTTT. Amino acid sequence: CASSPQQGQSKLFF.

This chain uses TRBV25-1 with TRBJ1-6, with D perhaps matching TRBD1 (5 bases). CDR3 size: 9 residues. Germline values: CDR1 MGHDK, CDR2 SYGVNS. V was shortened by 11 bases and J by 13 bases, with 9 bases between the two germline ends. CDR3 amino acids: CAQGVPLHF. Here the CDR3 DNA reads TGTGCCCAAGGGGTGCCCCTCCACTTT.

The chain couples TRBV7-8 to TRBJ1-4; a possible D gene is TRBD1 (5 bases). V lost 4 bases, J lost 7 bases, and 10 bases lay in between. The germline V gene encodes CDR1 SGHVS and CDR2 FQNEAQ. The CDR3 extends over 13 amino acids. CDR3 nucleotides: TGTGCCAGCAGCTCGGAAACAGGTGAAAAACTGTTTTTT. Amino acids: CASSSETGEKLFF.

The CDR3 loop reads CSARTGVEETQYF. The CDR3 DNA is TGCAGTGCCAGGACAGGGGTGGAGGAGACCCAGTACTTC. This chain links TRBV20-1 with TRBJ2-5; 9 nucleotides line up with TRBD1. The V gene end was trimmed by 6 bases and the J gene end by 5 bases; junction bases not matched to a gene: 7. The length of the CDR3 is 13 residues. Germline V gene data show CDR1 as DFQATT and CDR2 as SNEGSKA (reference sequence).

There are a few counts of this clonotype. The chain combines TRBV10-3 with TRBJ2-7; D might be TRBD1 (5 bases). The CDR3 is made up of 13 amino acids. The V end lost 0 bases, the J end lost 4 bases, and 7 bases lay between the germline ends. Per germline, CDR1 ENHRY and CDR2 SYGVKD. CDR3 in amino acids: CAISESKGYEQYF. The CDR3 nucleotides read TGTGCCATCAGTGAGTCCAAGGGGTACGAGCAGTACTTC.

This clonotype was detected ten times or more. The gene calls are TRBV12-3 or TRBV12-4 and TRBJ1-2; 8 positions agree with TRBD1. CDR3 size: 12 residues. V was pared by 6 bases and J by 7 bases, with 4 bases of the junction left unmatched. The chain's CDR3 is CASRTGDLGYTF. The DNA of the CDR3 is TGTGCCAGCAGGACAGGGGATCTTGGCTACACCTTC.

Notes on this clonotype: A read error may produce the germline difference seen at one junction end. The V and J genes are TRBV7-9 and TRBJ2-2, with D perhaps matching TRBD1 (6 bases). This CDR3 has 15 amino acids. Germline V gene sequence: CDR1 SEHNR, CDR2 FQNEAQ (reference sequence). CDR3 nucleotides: TGTGCCAGCAGCTCCGTGGACAGCGGTACCGGGAAGCTGTTTTTT. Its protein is CASSSVDSGTGKLFF.

The CDR3 region is CASSRRWELETQYF. The CDR3, as DNA: TGTGCCAGCAGCAGGCGCTGGGAGTTGGAGACCCAGTACTTC. The chain links TRBV27 to TRBJ2-5; D is perhaps TRBD2 (5 bases). Germline values: CDR1 MNHEY, CDR2 SMNVEV (reference sequence). This CDR3 contains 14 residues. Trimming took 6 bases from V and 5 from J, leaving 16 bases between them.

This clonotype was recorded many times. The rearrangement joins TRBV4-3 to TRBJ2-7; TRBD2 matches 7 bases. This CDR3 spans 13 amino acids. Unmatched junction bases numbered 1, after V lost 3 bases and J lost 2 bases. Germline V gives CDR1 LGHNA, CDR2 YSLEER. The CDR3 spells CASSQGLPYEQYF. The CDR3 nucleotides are TGCGCCAGCAGCCAGGGACTACCCTACGAGCAGTACTTC.

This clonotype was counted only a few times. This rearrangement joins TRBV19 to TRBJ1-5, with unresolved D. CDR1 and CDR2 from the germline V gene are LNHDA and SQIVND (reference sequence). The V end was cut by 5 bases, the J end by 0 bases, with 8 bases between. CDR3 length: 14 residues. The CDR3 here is CASSFSYSNQPQHF. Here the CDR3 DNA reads TGTGCCAGTAGTTTCTCCTATAGCAATCAGCCCCAGCATTTT.

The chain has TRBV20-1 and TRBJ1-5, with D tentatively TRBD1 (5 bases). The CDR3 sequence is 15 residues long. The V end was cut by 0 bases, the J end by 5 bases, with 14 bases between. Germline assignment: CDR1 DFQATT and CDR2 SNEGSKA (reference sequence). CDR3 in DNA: TGCAGTGCTAGAGAGTTAGGGGAAGGGGATCAGCCCCAGCATTTT. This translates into CSARELGEGDQPQHF.

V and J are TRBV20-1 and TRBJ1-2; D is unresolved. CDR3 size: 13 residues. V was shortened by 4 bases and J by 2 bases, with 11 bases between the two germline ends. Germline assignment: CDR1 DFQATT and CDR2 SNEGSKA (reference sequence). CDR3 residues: CSAIRTGNYGYTF. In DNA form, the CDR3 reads TGCAGTGCTATAAGGACGGGAAACTATGGCTACACCTTC.

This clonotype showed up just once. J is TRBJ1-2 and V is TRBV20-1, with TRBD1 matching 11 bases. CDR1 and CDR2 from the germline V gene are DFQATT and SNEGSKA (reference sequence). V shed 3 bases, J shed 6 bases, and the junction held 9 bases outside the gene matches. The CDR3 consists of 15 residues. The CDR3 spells CSASRARTGGDGYTF. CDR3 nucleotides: TGCAGTGCTAGCCGGGCCCGGACAGGGGGCGATGGCTACACCTTC.

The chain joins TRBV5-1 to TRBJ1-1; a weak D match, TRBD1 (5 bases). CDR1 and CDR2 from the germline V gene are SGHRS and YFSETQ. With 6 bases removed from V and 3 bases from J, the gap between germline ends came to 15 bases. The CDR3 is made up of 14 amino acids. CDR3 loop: CASKRGAGDTEAFF. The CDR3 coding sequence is TGCGCCAGCAAGAGGGGTGCCGGGGACACTGAAGCTTTCTTT.

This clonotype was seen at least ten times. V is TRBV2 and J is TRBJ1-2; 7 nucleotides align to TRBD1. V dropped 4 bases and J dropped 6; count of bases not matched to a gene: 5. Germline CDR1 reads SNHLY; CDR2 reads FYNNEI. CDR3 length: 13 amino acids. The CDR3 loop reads CASSVVGGDGYTF. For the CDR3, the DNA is TGTGCCAGCAGTGTAGTAGGGGGCGATGGCTACACCTTC.

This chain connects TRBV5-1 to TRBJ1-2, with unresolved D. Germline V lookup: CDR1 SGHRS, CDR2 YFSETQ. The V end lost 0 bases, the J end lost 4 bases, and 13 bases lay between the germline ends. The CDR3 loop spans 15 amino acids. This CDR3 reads CASSLGGRTLYGYTF. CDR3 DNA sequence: TGCGCCAGCAGCTTGGGCGGCCGAACCCTCTATGGCTACACCTTC.

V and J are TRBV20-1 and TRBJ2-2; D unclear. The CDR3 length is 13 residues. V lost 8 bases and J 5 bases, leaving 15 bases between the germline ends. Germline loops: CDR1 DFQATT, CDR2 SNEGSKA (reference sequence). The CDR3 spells CSIGRRGTGELFF. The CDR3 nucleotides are TGCAGTATCGGTAGGCGTGGGACCGGGGAGCTGTTTTTT.